This is a list of T cell receptor beta chains from one sample in a study of T-cell memory formation after mild COVID-19. TCRdb passed the 5' RACE reads through MiXCR, listing each CDR3 protein once. The sample contains 200,000 to 300,000 distinct CDR3 sequences, 16% of which appear only once. The specimen sequenced was PBMCs or a T cell subset sorted from them (not recorded which). All receptors come from a man between 18 and 29 years old who had mild COVID-19 (a few samples of this study predate the infection). Cell type and time point are not known. Each CDR3 is given without its conserved first and last residue. The D gene is left open where the match is weak.

v_gene	d_gene	CDR3aa
TRBV4-2	TRBD2	ASSQDPSVGGASDTQY
TRBV20-1	NA	SARDEGGPYEQY
TRBV5-5	NA	ASSLAANTEQY
TRBV10-3	NA	AIRGQAASGNTIY
TRBV6-1	NA	ASSDRGGKTEAF
TRBV5-1	NA	ASSLSSRSFGLNEKLF
TRBV15	NA	ATSRSQGYRGYT
TRBV3-1	TRBD1	ASSHPGQGSDTQY
TRBV4-1	NA	ASSQDRRNYGYT
TRBV2	NA	ASSELADASYNEQF
TRBV15	NA	ATSPHPTGANVLT
TRBV5-5	NA	ASSLRGNGNTEAF
TRBV12-3/TRBV12-4	TRBD2	ASSSTAGGSSYNEQF
TRBV5-1	NA	ASSLLRGRDYEQF
TRBV2	TRBD1	ASGDRAYNEQF
TRBV6-5	NA	ASNLDPSRNTDTQY
TRBV4-1	TRBD1	ASSQDYGTGMFGYT
TRBV4-1	NA	ASSQGGLLGNQPQH
TRBV4-1	TRBD1	ASSQPRQGSRYGYT
TRBV7-8	TRBD2	ASRLNLAGVASNNEQF
TRBV24-1	NA	ATSDTGPVEAF
TRBV9	NA	ASSVGAAPNYGYT
TRBV5-1	NA	ASSLGQQETQY
TRBV6-2/TRBV6-3	TRBD1	ASSQGQGSGYT
TRBV12-3/TRBV12-4	NA	ASSQDLQGTDTQY
TRBV7-7	NA	ASSPSPLPQTEQETQY
TRBV5-1	NA	ASSSNRDGYT
TRBV6-6	NA	ASSRPDGMGDSNTGELF
TRBV11-2	NA	ASSLIGSIYGYT
TRBV4-1	TRBD2	ASSQVRRLAGATTDTQY
TRBV20-1	TRBD1	SAALGQGIGETQY
TRBV4-1	NA	ASSQEPQKGTYSYGYT
TRBV12-3/TRBV12-4	NA	ASTLQGNTEAF
TRBV5-1	TRBD1	ASSSTGGPDTQY
TRBV5-1	NA	ASSLESADTQY
TRBV11-2	TRBD1	ASRRTGGASQETQY
TRBV7-6	TRBD2	ASSFLASGGAFYNEQF
TRBV5-1	NA	ASSLGPSGANEQF
TRBV24-1	NA	ATSGSAGSRF
TRBV25-1	NA	ASSESPGDRAYYNEQF
TRBV6-2/TRBV6-3	NA	ASSAYRRSAEAF
TRBV20-1	NA	SARGAGLDEKLF
TRBV29-1	TRBD1	SVAGQGAGHYGYT
TRBV27	TRBD1	ASSKKTGGQPQH
TRBV14	NA	ASSSTGGATNEKLF